These 18 T cell receptor beta chains originate from one sample sequenced in a study of tissue T cells after allogeneic stem cell transplantation. Profiling relied on immunoSEQ multiplex PCR, and the TCRdb table lists in-frame clones only, not all of them. The sample consists of around 780 clones, approximately 47% of them appearing once. This material consisted of jejunal tissue, taken at autopsy. These receptors were obtained from a female patient aged 35 to 75 with steroid-refractory graft-versus-host disease after an allogeneic stem cell transplant. The T cells may come from the graft donor.

The chain employs TRBV3-1 (or the pseudogene TRBV3-2) and TRBJ2-7; TRBD1 agrees at 8 bases. Germline lookup yields CDR1 LGHDT and CDR2 YNNKEL (reference sequence). V lost 1 base to trimming and J lost 1 base; unmatched junction nucleotides: 18. The CDR3 runs to 20 residues. CDR3 protein: CASSQVSPGQVPGHSYEQYF. The DNA of the CDR3 is TGTGCCAGCAGCCAAGTTAGCCCGGGACAGGTCCCAGGCCATTCCTACGAGCAGTACTTC.

This clone was found a few times. This rearrangement joins TRBV4-2 to TRBJ1-2, with D perhaps TRBD1 (6 bases). Germline V lookup: CDR1 LGHNA, CDR2 YNFKEQ. This CDR3 has 15 residues. V lost 3 bases and J lost 2, with 13 bases in between. The CDR3 loop is CASSQSGATNYGYTF. The DNA for the CDR3 is TGTGCCAGCAGCCAGTCAGGGGCGACGAACTATGGCTACACCTTC.

V and J are TRBV19 and TRBJ1-1; TRBD1 is a possible D gene (5 bases). The V gene's germline CDR1 is LNHDA and CDR2 SQIVND (reference sequence). The CDR3 runs to 14 residues. Trimming removed 5 bases from V and 3 bases from J, with 13 bases in between. CDR3 region: CASSAQGVHTEAFF. CDR3 bases: TGTGCCAGTAGTGCCCAGGGAGTGCACACTGAAGCTTTCTTT.

The sample holds a few counts of this clone. The chain combines TRBV5-1 with TRBJ2-2; D call uncertain. CDR1 and CDR2 from the germline V gene are SGHRS and YFSETQ. The CDR3 consists of 12 residues. V gave up 4 bases and J gave up 5 bases, with 6 bases separating them. The CDR3 sequence: CASSPITGELFF. CDR3 nucleotides: TGCGCCAGCAGCCCAATTACCGGGGAGCTGTTTTTT.

The chain uses TRBV7-9 and TRBJ1-4; D unclear. Germline V gives CDR1 SEHNR, CDR2 FQNEAQ (reference sequence). V dropped 3 bases and J dropped 3 bases, with 8 bases sitting between them. CDR3 size: 14 residues. CDR3 region: CASSLAGANEKLFF. The CDR3 coding sequence is TGTGCCAGCAGCTTGGCCGGGGCTAATGAAAAACTGTTTTTT.

This clone has a handful of counts. The chain uses TRBV11-3 and TRBJ2-2, with D unresolved. The CDR3 runs 13 residues. From germline, CDR1 is SGHNT and CDR2 YENEEA. Trimming pared 7 bases from V and 5 bases from J, leaving 11 bases between. The CDR3 bases are TGTGCCAGCAACCAGTGGCGAACCGGGGAGCTGTTTTTT. It is translated as CASNQWRTGELFF. The entire variable domain, with the rest obtained from reference TRBV11-3 and TRBJ2-2, is as follows: EAGVVQSPRYKIIEKKQPVAFWCNPISGHNTLYWYLQNLGQGPELLIRYENEEAVDDSQLPKDRFSAERLKGVDSTLKIQPAELGDSAVYLCASNQWRTGELFFGEGSRLTVL.

The genes are TRBV6-1 and TRBJ1-6, with D hard to call. CDR3 size: 17 residues. Germline V CDR1 and CDR2: MNHNS, SASEGT. Trimming cost V 2 bases and J 1 base, with 12 bases left between them. The CDR3 bases are TGTGCCAGCAGTGAACGATCTGCTAAATCCTATAATTCACCCCTCCACTTT. As protein: CASSERSAKSYNSPLHF.

This chain connects TRBV5-1 to TRBJ2-1; D is uncertain. The CDR3 has 15 residues. V was trimmed by 1 base and J by 2 bases, leaving 10 bases between them. Germline assignment: CDR1 SGHRS and CDR2 YFSETQ. CDR3 DNA: TGCGCCAGCAGCTTGTGGGCAGTAGCCTACAATGAGCAGTTCTTC. Residues: CASSLWAVAYNEQFF.

This clone is classed as large (0.1 to 1%). The chain couples TRBV5-6 to TRBJ2-2; D not resolved. Germline lookup yields CDR1 SGHDT and CDR2 YYEEEE. The CDR3 runs 13 residues. V lost 0 bases, J lost 4 bases, and 4 bases lay in between. The CDR3 DNA is TGTGCCAGCAGCTTGGCAGCCACCGGGGAGCTGTTTTTT. Protein sequence: CASSLAATGELFF.

This chain's CDR3 is CAWDRVNTGELFF. Here the CDR3 DNA reads TGTGCCTGGGACAGGGTGAACACCGGGGAGCTGTTTTTT. The chain combines TRBV30 with TRBJ2-2, with 7 positions matching TRBD1. Losses at the gene ends were 5 bases for V and 1 base for J; bases not matched to a gene: 1. Germline V gene data show CDR1 as GTSNPN and CDR2 as SVGIG (reference sequence). The length of the CDR3 is 13 residues.

The chain carries TRBV30 and TRBJ1-6; D is undetermined. V was trimmed by 0 bases and J by 0 bases, leaving 6 bases between them. The CDR3 runs 15 residues. The V gene's germline CDR1 is GTSNPN and CDR2 SVGIG (reference sequence). In nucleotides, the CDR3 is TGTGCCTGGAGTGTTCTGAGCTCCTATAATTCACCCCTCCACTTT. It is translated as CAWSVLSSYNSPLHF.

This clone was seen a few times. The V call is TRBV4-1, the J call TRBJ1-3; TRBD1 matches 9 bases. The CDR3 totals 18 residues. Germline loops: CDR1 MGHRA, CDR2 YSYEKL. With 1 base clipped from V and 3 bases from J, the junction kept 10 bases outside the gene matches. This CDR3 is CASSQAVRTGVVGNTIYF. Here the CDR3 DNA reads TGCGCCAGCAGCCAAGCAGTTAGGACAGGGGTAGTTGGAAACACCATATATTTT.

The rearrangement uses TRBV7-9 and TRBJ2-2; D uncertain. The germline V gene encodes CDR1 SEHNR and CDR2 FQNEAQ (reference sequence). The CDR3 runs to 12 residues. The V and J ends lost 6 bases and 6 bases respectively, with 8 bases between them. The DNA of the CDR3 is TGTGCCAGCAGAACCGGACCCGGGGAGCTGTTTTTT. This gives the protein CASRTGPGELFF. The entire variable domain, with the rest obtained from reference TRBV7-9 and TRBJ2-2, is as follows: DTGVSQNPRHKITKRGQNVTFRCDPISEHNRLYWYRQTLGQGPEFLTYFQNEAQLEKSRLLSDRFSAERPKGSFSTLEIQRTEQGDSAMYLCASRTGPGELFFGEGSRLTVL.

The chain recombines TRBV5-1 with TRBJ1-1; D may be TRBD1 (6 bases). The V and J ends lost 3 bases and 1 base respectively, with 10 bases between them. The germline gives CDR1 SGHRS, CDR2 YFSETQ. The CDR3 extends over 14 amino acids. The CDR3 DNA reads as TGCGCCAGCAGCTGGGGGGGCCCGAACACTGAAGCTTTCTTT. Translating gives CASSWGGPNTEAFF.

Details on this clone: The junction shows a germline mismatch at one end, possibly a read error. The chain carries TRBV7-7 and TRBJ2-5, with a possible D match to TRBD2 (8 bases). The CDR3 is 14 residues long. Germline V gene sequence: CDR1 SSHAT, CDR2 FNYEAQ (reference sequence). The CDR3 region is CASSLAGQLETQYF. The CDR3 nucleotides read TGTGCTAGCAGCTTAGCGGGACAGTTAGAGACCCAGTACTTC.

The CDR3, as DNA: TGTGCCAGCAGTTACGTAGGTCTTCGAAGGTACACCTTC. Amino acid sequence: CASSYVGLRRYTF. The chain has TRBV6-5 and TRBJ1-2; D not certain. The V gene lost 2 bases and the J gene lost 11 bases, with 15 bases spanning the gap. Germline lookup yields CDR1 MNHEY and CDR2 SVGAGI. CDR3 length: 13 residues.

V gene TRBV10-2 combines with J gene TRBJ2-2, with 12 bases aligning to TRBD2. The CDR3 has 15 amino acids. V was clipped by 7 bases and J by 3 bases; unmatched bases: 3. CDR1 and CDR2 (germline): WSHSY, SAAADI. CDR3 sequence reads: CASTLAGGDTGELFF. The CDR3 region has the DNA TGCGCCAGCACTCTAGCGGGAGGGGACACCGGGGAGCTGTTTTTT.

The rearrangement joins TRBV5-6 to TRBJ1-5, with 7 bases aligning to TRBD1. This CDR3 has 15 residues. V was clipped by 2 bases and J by 6 bases; unmatched bases: 8. Germline assignment: CDR1 SGHDT and CDR2 YYEEEE. In nucleotides, the CDR3 is TGTGCCAGCAGCTTCAGGGGGAGGTCAGGTCAGCCCCAGCATTTT. Its protein is CASSFRGRSGQPQHF.